This is a list of T cell receptor beta chains from one sample in a study of shared clonotypes between healthy human individuals. Sequencing was performed with immunoSEQ multiplex PCR; in TCRdb, only in-frame clones are kept and a portion is missing. The data contain 800,000 to 1,200,000 clones, roughly 74% of them singletons. Sample: memory CD4+ T cells from PBMCs. These receptors were collected from a man between 18 and 29 years old in good health. Some clones in this sample may be carry-over from other donors' samples. The CDR3 runs from the conserved cysteine through the conserved F or W. The D gene is left open where the match is weak. The size of a clone is reported for some rows only, either as once, few or many, or as a class for expanded clones.

v_call,clone_size,d_call,j_call,cdr3_nt,cdr3_aa
TRBV2,-,-,TRBJ1-3,TGTGCCAGCAGCAGGGTCGTCTCTGGAAACACCATATATTTT,CASSRVVSGNTIYF
TRBV11-2,few,TRBD1,TRBJ1-2,TGTGCCAGCAGCTTAATCAGGGGGCGCGACTATGGCCACACCTTC,CASSLIRGRDYGHTF
TRBV30,few,-,TRBJ1-1,TGTGCCTGGAGCGCAGATAGAGTCTCTGAAGCTTTCTTT,CAWSADRVSEAFF
TRBV27,many,-,TRBJ2-5,TGTGCCAGCAGTCTTCCAGGGTCCAGGGAGACCCAGTACTTC,CASSLPGSRETQYF
TRBV6-5,-,TRBD1,TRBJ2-7,TGTGCCAGCAGTTACCTTTCGGGACAGGGGTACGAGCAGTACTTC,CASSYLSGQGYEQYF
TRBV7-2,-,-,TRBJ1-4,TGTGCCAGCAGCTTAACAGGGCCTACTAATGAAAAACTGTTTTTT,CASSLTGPTNEKLFF
TRBV13,-,TRBD1,TRBJ1-1,TGTGCCAGCAGCGCCTGGACAGGGGGAGCGAACACTGAAGCTTTCTTT,CASSAWTGGANTEAFF
TRBV7-5,-,-,TRBJ2-7,TGTGTCAGAAGCTTAGAACGGGGACAGGGTGACTACGAGCAGTACTTC,CVRSLERGQGDYEQYF
TRBV4-1,-,-,TRBJ2-1,TGCGCCAGCAGCCTCCCTCGACAACAGGTTTTCGTGGGAGAGCAGTTCTTC,CASSLPRQQVFVGEQFF
TRBV30,-,-,TRBJ2-3,TGTGCCTGGAGTGTACTGAACACAGATACGCAGTATTTT,CAWSVLNTDTQYF
TRBV2,-,-,TRBJ1-3,TGTGCCAGCAGTGACGACAGTGGAAACACCATATATTTT,CASSDDSGNTIYF
TRBV7-8,-,-,TRBJ2-1,TGTGCCAGCAGCTTAGCACGGGGGCGGCCAATCAATGAGCAGTTCTTC,CASSLARGRPINEQFF
TRBV7-9,-,-,TRBJ2-7,TGTGCCAGCAGCTTAGTTAAGGGGGACTACGGCTTCTACGAGCAGTACTTC,CASSLVKGDYGFYEQYF
TRBV6-5,-,-,TRBJ1-2,TGTGCCAGCAGTTACGCTCCAGGGTATGGCTACACCTTC,CASSYAPGYGYTF
TRBV28,-,-,TRBJ2-3,TGTGCCAGCAGTTCGGGCCTCACAGATACGCAGTATTTT,CASSSGLTDTQYF
TRBV5-4,few,-,TRBJ1-3,TGTGCCAGCAGCTTAGGGCCTTTAGGTGGAAACACCATATATTTT,CASSLGPLGGNTIYF
TRBV7-3,-,TRBD1,TRBJ2-5,TGTGCCAGCAGCCGGACAGGGCGCGAAGAGACCCAGTACTTC,CASSRTGREETQYF
TRBV27,-,-,TRBJ1-5,TGTGCCAGCAGTCCTATACCCGGGACATCCGGCAATCAGCCCCAGCATTTT,CASSPIPGTSGNQPQHF
TRBV28,-,TRBD2,TRBJ2-7,TGTGCCAGCAGTTTATCTACTAGCGGGAAGTACGAGCAGTACTTC,CASSLSTSGKYEQYF
TRBV5-6,-,TRBD1,TRBJ1-5,TGTGCCAGCAGCTTGTTGGGGACAGGGTACCAGCCCCAGCATTTT,CASSLLGTGYQPQHF
TRBV2,few,TRBD1,TRBJ2-2,TGTGCCAGCAGCGTGGGACAGGGGATACCGGACACCGGGGAGCTGTTTTTT,CASSVGQGIPDTGELFF
TRBV9,once,-,TRBJ1-3,TGTGCCAGCAGCCCCGAGGGGGGCGCCTTCTCTGGAAACACCATATATTTT,CASSPEGGAFSGNTIYF
TRBV28,-,TRBD1,TRBJ2-2,TGTGCCACCACAGACAGGGCCCTAAACACCGGGGAGCTGTTTTTT,CATTDRALNTGELFF
TRBV11-1,-,-,TRBJ2-2,TGTGCCAGCAGCTTTGGGGTGGCCGGGGAGCTGTTTTTT,CASSFGVAGELFF
TRBV7-9,once,-,TRBJ2-5,TGTGCCAGCAGCTTAGCGGGGCAGGTACAGACCCAGTACTTC,CASSLAGQVQTQYF
TRBV7-2,few,-,TRBJ2-5,TGTGCCAGCAGCTTTTCCCTGGGGGAGACCCAGTACTTC,CASSFSLGETQYF
TRBV7-3,-,-,TRBJ2-2,TGTGCCAGCAGCTTAATGGGCCAGGGATACACCGGGGAGCTGTTTTTT,CASSLMGQGYTGELFF
TRBV28,-,-,TRBJ1-1,TGTGCCAGCAGTCCCTCGGGACGGTTGAACACTGAAGCTTTCTTT,CASSPSGRLNTEAFF
TRBV9,few,TRBD1,TRBJ2-2,TGTGCCAGCCGACCCACAGGGGCCGGGGAGCTGTTTTTT,CASRPTGAGELFF
TRBV5-4,many,-,TRBJ2-1,TGTGCCAGCAGCTTACGCGGAAGCTCCTACAATGAGCAGTTCTTC,CASSLRGSSYNEQFF
TRBV5-6,many,TRBD2,TRBJ2-1,TGTGCCAGCAGCCACGGGGAGGGTAGCGGGAGGGCCCCTGAGCAGTTCTTC,CASSHGEGSGRAPEQFF
TRBV7-8,-,TRBD1,TRBJ2-1,TGTGCCAGCAGCTTAGGGTTAGGGGGCGATGAGCAGTTCTTC,CASSLGLGGDEQFF
TRBV5-4,-,-,TRBJ1-2,TGTGCCAGCAGCTTGGGACAGCCCTATGGCTACACCTTC,CASSLGQPYGYTF
TRBV27,-,TRBD2,TRBJ2-1,TGTGCCAGCAGTACCCTCGGGACTAGCAGGGGAAATGAGCAGTTCTTC,CASSTLGTSRGNEQFF
TRBV18,-,TRBD1,TRBJ2-5,TGTGCCAGCTCACCAGGGACAGTTGAGACCCAGTACTTC,CASSPGTVETQYF
TRBV10-2,-,-,TRBJ1-5,TGCGCCAGCAGTGCCGTAAATCTCAATCAGCCCCAGCATTTT,CASSAVNLNQPQHF
TRBV10-3,few,-,TRBJ1-1,TGTGCCATCAATGGAGGCCCGAACACTGAAGCTTTCTTT,CAINGGPNTEAFF
TRBV5-8,-,-,TRBJ2-7,TGTGCCAGCAGCTTGGCTTCTGGGGTATTAGGATACGAGCAGTACTTC,CASSLASGVLGYEQYF
TRBV29-1,-,TRBD2,TRBJ2-2,TGCAGCGTTCGGTCTAGCGGAGCGAACACCGGGGAGCTGTTTTTT,CSVRSSGANTGELFF
TRBV7-6,-,-,TRBJ2-7,TGTGCCTCAGGGTCCTTCAGCTACGAGCAGTACTTC,CASGSFSYEQYF
TRBV14,-,-,TRBJ1-3,TGTGCCAGCAGCCCTTTTTCGGGGGCCTCTGGAAACACCATATATTTT,CASSPFSGASGNTIYF
TRBV6-5,-,-,TRBJ2-1,TGTGCCAGCACCCCTAAACCCAGGGGGGATGAGCAGTTCTTC,CASTPKPRGDEQFF
TRBV11-2,-,-,TRBJ2-1,TGTGCCAGCAGCTTAGAAGGAAGTAGTCCATTCTTC,CASSLEGSSPFF
TRBV5-5,-,-,TRBJ2-5,TGTGCCAGCAGCTTGGCGGCTCATGCAGAGACCCAGTACTTC,CASSLAAHAETQYF
TRBV1,few,-,TRBJ1-2,TGCACCAGCACCTACAGGGGGCTTTTAAAAATGTGGGCAAAAAAGGTTTATGGCTACACCTTC,CTSTYRGLLKMWAKKVYGYTF
TRBV7-9,-,-,TRBJ2-5,TGTGCCAGCAGCTATAGCAGCCAAGAGACCCAGTACTTC,CASSYSSQETQYF
TRBV6-6,once,-,TRBJ1-4,TGTGCCAGCAGCCAGGGACTAAATGAAAAACTGTTTTTT,CASSQGLNEKLFF
TRBV5-1,-,-,TRBJ2-1,TGCGCCAGCAGTGGTGGGAGCTCCTACAATGAGCAGTTCTTC,CASSGGSSYNEQFF
TRBV28,-,-,TRBJ2-3,TGTGCCAGCAGACCCCGGGTGGGCGGGAGCACAGATACGCAGTATTTT,CASRPRVGGSTDTQYF